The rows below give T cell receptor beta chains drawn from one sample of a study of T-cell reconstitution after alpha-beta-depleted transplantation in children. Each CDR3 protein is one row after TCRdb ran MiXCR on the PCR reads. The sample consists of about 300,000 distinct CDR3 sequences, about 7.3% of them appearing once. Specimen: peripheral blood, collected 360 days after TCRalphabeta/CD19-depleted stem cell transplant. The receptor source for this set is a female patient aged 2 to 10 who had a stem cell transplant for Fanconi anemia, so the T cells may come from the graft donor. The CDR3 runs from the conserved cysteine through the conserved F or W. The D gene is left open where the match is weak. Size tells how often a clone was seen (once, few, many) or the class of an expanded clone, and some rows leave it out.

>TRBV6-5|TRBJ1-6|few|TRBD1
CASSSLRGTGRVSPLHF
TGTGCCAGCAGTTCCCTAAGGGGGACAGGGAGGGTCTCACCCCTCCACTTT
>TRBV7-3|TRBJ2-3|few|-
CASSLTGGGDTQYF
TGTGCCAGCAGCTTAACTGGAGGGGGAGATACGCAGTATTTT
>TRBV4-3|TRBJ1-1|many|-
CASSQVFRGAEAFF
TGCGCCAGCAGCCAAGTTTTCAGGGGCGCTGAAGCTTTCTTT
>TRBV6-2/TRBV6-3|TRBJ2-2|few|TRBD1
CASSYVAGGVSGELFF
TGTGCCAGCAGTTACGTGGCAGGGGGCGTCTCCGGGGAGCTGTTTTTT
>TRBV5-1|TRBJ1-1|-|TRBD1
CASSVYPGQGVEAFF
TGCGCCAGCAGCGTATACCCGGGACAGGGTGTTGAAGCTTTCTTT
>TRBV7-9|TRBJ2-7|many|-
CASSLVGGHEQYF
TGTGCCAGCAGCTTAGTTGGCGGGCACGAGCAGTACTTC
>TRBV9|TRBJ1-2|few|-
CASSVYTTAQLYRASRYYGYTF
TGTGCCAGCAGCGTTTACACCACCGCACAGCTCTACCGGGCTTCGCGTTACTATGGCTACACCTTC
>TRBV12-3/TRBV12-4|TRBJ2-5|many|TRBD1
CASSLTGQGTQYF
TGTGCCAGCAGTTTGACAGGACAGGGGACCCAGTACTTC
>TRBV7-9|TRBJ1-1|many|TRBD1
CASSLFIGRQGRGTEAFF
TGTGCCAGCAGCTTATTCATCGGACGACAGGGGCGTGGGACTGAAGCTTTCTTT
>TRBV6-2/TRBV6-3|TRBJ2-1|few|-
CASTNRDAQYSYNEQFF
TGTGCCAGCACAAACCGGGACGCCCAGTACTCCTACAATGAGCAGTTCTTC
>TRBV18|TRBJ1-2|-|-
CASSPQGTDLPYGYTF
TGTGCCAGCTCACCACAGGGGACCGATTTACCGTATGGCTACACCTTC
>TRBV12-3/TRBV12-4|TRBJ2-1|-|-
CASTRGTPYNEQFF
TGTGCCAGCACCCGCGGGACACCTTACAATGAGCAGTTCTTC
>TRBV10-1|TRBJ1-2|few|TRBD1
CANDRDYGYTF
TGCGCCAATGACAGGGACTATGGCTACACCTTC
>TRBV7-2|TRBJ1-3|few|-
CASSLTGGSGNTIYF
TGTGCCAGCAGCTTAACCGGGGGTTCTGGAAACACCATATATTTT
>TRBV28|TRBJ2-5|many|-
CASSSFQGISTQYF
TGTGCCAGCAGTTCTTTTCAGGGGATCTCGACCCAGTACTTC
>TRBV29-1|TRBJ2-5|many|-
CSVEDYVEGYKGETQYF
TGCAGCGTTGAAGACTACGTGGAGGGTTATAAGGGGGAGACCCAGTACTTC
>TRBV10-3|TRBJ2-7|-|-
CATAETSSYEQYF
TGTGCCACCGCCGAGACTAGCTCCTACGAGCAGTACTTC
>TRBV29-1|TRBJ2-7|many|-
CSVEKEDSSYEQYF
TGCAGCGTTGAAAAAGAGGACAGTTCCTACGAGCAGTACTTC
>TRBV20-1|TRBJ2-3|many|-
CSARVSYTDTQYF
TGCAGTGCTAGAGTAAGCTACACAGATACGCAGTATTTT